The sequence of this T cell receptor (beta chain) was determined in a study of tumor and adjacent non-tumor tissue in lung cancer. Findings of the study overall: Significantly higher TCR diversity was found in tumor than normal lung.

Germline-derived CDR1 and CDR2 are DFQATT and SNEGSKA (reference sequence). Trimming stripped 5 bases from V and 0 bases from J, with 8 bases between. CDR3 length equals 13 residues. The template was RNA from unsorted bulk tissue. Chemotherapy-naive patients with new lung cancer underwent thoracic surgery in China, August–November 2014. TCRbeta libraries were built with three rounds of nested PCR, modified from ARM-PCR. TCRdb reprocessed the multiplex PCR reads with MiXCR, giving one entry per CDR3 protein. The data contain under 95,000 distinct CDR3 sequences, 61% of them singletons. Worth noting for this clonotype: Antigen specificity is unknown.

The V and J genes are TRBV20-1 and TRBJ2-1, with TRBD2 as a possible D gene (5 bases). Material: lung tumor tissue. The sequence came from a man between 65 and 80 years old with non-small cell lung cancer. CDR3 sequence: CSAGSDSYNEQFF. As DNA, the CDR3 is TGCAGTGCTGGTAGCGACTCCTACAATGAGCAGTTCTTC.